This is a list of T cell receptor beta chains from one sample in a study of blood T cell repertoires in COVID-19. TCRdb's table, derived via immunoSEQ multiplex PCR, lists solely in-frame clones and lacks some. Of approximately 230,000 clones detected, about four fifths appear once; the ten largest clones hold around 8.9%. The specimen was peripheral blood. The receptors come from an elderly man with acute or convalescent COVID-19. Both conserved end residues are part of each CDR3. The D gene is left open where the match is weak. The listing skips clone size in some rows; elsewhere it reads once, few, many or a size class.

j_call	d_call	v_call	clone_size	cdr3_aa	cdr3_nt
TRBJ1-2	-	TRBV5-1	-	CASSTLQEGYGYTF	TGCGCCAGCAGCACGCTACAGGAGGGATATGGCTACACCTTC
TRBJ2-3	TRBD1	TRBV7-2	-	CASSLAPGGVTDTQYF	TGTGCCAGCAGCTTAGCGCCAGGGGGCGTAACAGATACGCAGTATTTT
TRBJ1-5	-	TRBV24-1	-	CATSGAGRNQPQHF	TGTGCCACCAGTGGCGCGGGGAGAAATCAGCCCCAGCATTTT
TRBJ2-4	TRBD1	TRBV3-1/TRBV3-2	-	CASSQVGQGAAKNIQYF	TGTGCCAGCAGCCAAGTCGGTCAGGGGGCGGCCAAAAACATTCAGTACTTC
TRBJ2-7	TRBD2	TRBV7-9	-	CASSSGLAGAKHEQYF	TGTGCCAGCAGCTCCGGACTAGCGGGAGCAAAACACGAGCAGTACTTC
TRBJ1-6	TRBD1	TRBV11-1	-	CASSRQGGNSPLHF	TGTGCCAGCAGCCGACAGGGGGGCAATTCACCCCTCCACTTT
TRBJ2-1	TRBD2	TRBV4-2	-	CASTRAGDVYNEQFF	TGTGCCAGCACCCGAGCGGGAGATGTATACAATGAGCAGTTCTTC
TRBJ2-7	-	TRBV5-1	-	CASSLEGGSYEQYF	TGCGCCAGCAGCTTGGAAGGCGGATCCTACGAGCAGTACTTC
TRBJ2-7	TRBD2	TRBV10-3	few	CAISESPSGREYEQYF	TGTGCCATCAGTGAGTCACCTAGCGGGAGGGAATACGAGCAGTACTTC
TRBJ2-3	TRBD2	TRBV10-1	-	CASSELRGGRTDTQYF	TGCGCCAGCAGTGAGCTCCGGGGGGGGAGGACAGATACGCAGTATTTT
TRBJ2-7	-	TRBV30	-	CAWSGWGRSLEQYF	TGTGCCTGGAGCGGCTGGGGCCGGTCGCTCGAGCAGTACTTC
TRBJ1-4	-	TRBV19	-	CASSIGRIQGPNEKLFF	TGTGCCAGTAGTATAGGCCGAATACAGGGTCCGAATGAAAAACTGTTTTTT
TRBJ2-2	-	TRBV5-1	-	CASSLSVNGELFF	TGCGCCAGCAGCTTGTCGGTTAACGGGGAGCTGTTTTTT
TRBJ2-1	-	TRBV24-1	-	CATSDLSGSSYNEQFF	TGTGCCACTAGTGATTTATCGGGGAGTTCCTACAATGAGCAGTTCTTC
TRBJ2-6	TRBD1	TRBV3-1/TRBV3-2	once	CASSRAGQGVTSGANVLTF	TGTGCCAGCAGCCGAGCTGGACAGGGGGTGACCTCTGGGGCCAACGTCCTGACTTTC
TRBJ1-1	-	TRBV5-1	-	CASSLGSRGTEAFF	TGCGCCAGCAGCTTGGGGTCCAGGGGCACTGAAGCTTTCTTT
TRBJ2-7	TRBD1	TRBV2	-	CASRNGQGSHEQYF	TGTGCCAGCAGAAACGGACAGGGCAGCCACGAGCAGTACTTC
TRBJ2-2	TRBD2	TRBV5-5	few	CASSFRLAGFNTGELFF	TGTGCCAGCAGCTTCCGACTAGCGGGGTTTAACACCGGGGAGCTGTTTTTT
TRBJ2-3	TRBD2	TRBV9	few	CASRPGLAAAYTDTQYF	TGTGCCAGCAGGCCGGGACTAGCGGCGGCCTACACAGATACGCAGTATTTT
TRBJ1-2	-	TRBV30	-	CAWTRNYGYTF	TGTGCCTGGACCCGTAACTATGGCTACACCTTC
TRBJ2-1	TRBD2	TRBV7-9	-	CASSDTSGRTEQFF	TGTGCCAGCAGCGACACTAGCGGGAGGACCGAGCAGTTCTTC
TRBJ1-1	-	TRBV10-1	-	CASSLLGGTEAFF	TGCGCCAGCAGTTTACTGGGGGGCACTGAAGCTTTCTTT
TRBJ1-1	-	TRBV7-2	-	CASSPPNRDELRAFF	TGTGCCAGCAGCCCCCCCAACAGGGATGAGCTTCGGGCTTTCTTT
TRBJ2-7	TRBD1	TRBV28	-	CASSLRTRDSRRYEQYF	TGTGCCAGCAGTTTACGCACCCGGGACAGTCGACGCTACGAGCAGTACTTC
TRBJ2-1	TRBD2	TRBV18	-	CASSPPNREGHEEQFF	TGTGCCAGCTCACCACCGAACCGGGAGGGCCATGAGGAGCAGTTCTTC
TRBJ2-1	TRBD1	TRBV3-1/TRBV3-2	-	CASSQDSGTAYNEQFF	TGTGCCAGCAGCCAAGACTCCGGGACAGCCTACAATGAGCAGTTCTTC
TRBJ1-2	-	TRBV7-3	few	CASSLTNTVTGGYTF	TGTGCCAGCAGCTTAACAAATACAGTAACTGGTGGCTACACCTTC
TRBJ2-7	-	TRBV25-1	-	CASSEFRASGLQYF	TGTGCCAGCAGTGAATTCAGGGCTTCGGGTCTGCAGTACTTC
TRBJ1-2	TRBD1	TRBV6-5	few	CASSTQGVTNYGYTF	TGTGCCAGCTCAACACAGGGGGTCACTAACTATGGCTACACCTTC
TRBJ1-1	-	TRBV2	-	CASSEEAGKAFF	TGTGCCAGCAGTGAAGAGGCAGGTAAAGCTTTCTTT
TRBJ2-2	-	TRBV5-1	-	CASSLVRGTGELFF	TGCGCCAGCAGCTTGGTTAGGGGCACCGGGGAGCTGTTTTTT
TRBJ1-4	-	TRBV1	-	CTSSQHSRARHEKLFF	TGCACCAGCAGCCAACATTCCAGGGCAAGGCATGAAAAACTGTTTTTT
TRBJ2-6	TRBD1	TRBV7-3	-	CASSPADRGLAGANVLTF	TGTGCCAGCAGCCCGGCGGACAGGGGGCTGGCTGGGGCCAACGTCCTGACTTTC
TRBJ2-5	-	TRBV6-1	few	CASSEGQIETQYF	TGTGCCAGCAGTGAGGGACAAATAGAGACCCAGTACTTC
TRBJ2-1	TRBD1	TRBV28	once	CASSVIPGTGGWGNEQFF	TGTGCCAGCAGTGTGATCCCCGGGACAGGGGGCTGGGGCAATGAGCAGTTCTTC
TRBJ2-7	-	TRBV19	-	CASKRRLSSYEQYF	TGTGCCAGTAAAAGGAGACTCTCATCCTACGAGCAGTACTTC
TRBJ2-1	TRBD2	TRBV5-1	-	CASRLAGGSYNEQFF	TGCGCCAGCAGACTAGCGGGAGGCTCCTACAATGAGCAGTTCTTC
TRBJ1-5	-	TRBV27	-	CASGQWGRNQPQHF	TGTGCCAGCGGCCAGTGGGGGCGGAATCAGCCCCAGCATTTT
TRBJ2-3	TRBD2	TRBV7-8	-	CASSLVLAGYTDTQYF	TGTGCCAGCAGCTTAGTTCTAGCGGGGTACACAGATACGCAGTATTTT
TRBJ2-7	TRBD1	TRBV7-9	once	CASSPGQGTYEQYF	TGTGCCAGCAGCCCCGGACAGGGGACCTACGAGCAGTACTTC
TRBJ1-2	TRBD1	TRBV3-1/TRBV3-2	-	CASSRGGGSANYGYTF	TGTGCCAGCAGCCGCGGAGGGGGCTCAGCTAACTATGGCTACACCTTC
TRBJ2-7	TRBD1	TRBV5-5	few	CASSDTPGQTYEQYF	TGTGCCAGCAGCGATACCCCGGGACAGACCTACGAGCAGTACTTC
TRBJ1-1	TRBD1	TRBV5-1	-	CASSLGQGQAFF	TGCGCCAGCAGCTTGGGACAGGGGCAAGCTTTCTTT
TRBJ1-1	TRBD1	TRBV18	-	CASSPPQGARTEAFF	TGTGCCAGCTCACCACCCCAGGGGGCGCGGACTGAAGCTTTCTTT
TRBJ1-5	TRBD1	TRBV2	-	CASTQGQGVGQPQHF	TGTGCCAGCACCCAGGGGCAGGGGGTGGGTCAGCCCCAGCATTTT
TRBJ2-7	TRBD2	TRBV10-3	once	CAIRASGGSYEQYF	TGTGCCATCAGGGCCTCGGGGGGAAGCTACGAGCAGTACTTC
TRBJ2-7	-	TRBV7-2	-	CASSLLRDYEQYF	TGTGCCAGCAGCCTTCTACGAGACTACGAGCAGTACTTC
TRBJ2-1	-	TRBV28	-	CASSLFGGSPINEQFF	TGTGCCAGCAGTTTATTTGGGGGGTCCCCCATCAATGAGCAGTTCTTC
TRBJ1-3	TRBD1	TRBV10-3	-	CATEGQGNTIYF	TGTGCCACCGAGGGACAGGGAAACACCATATATTTT
TRBJ1-5	-	TRBV28	few	CASSLVGAPQHF	TGTGCCAGCAGTTTAGTGGGCGCGCCCCAGCATTTT
TRBJ2-7	TRBD1	TRBV10-3	-	CAIGDRGAYEQYF	TGTGCCATCGGGGACAGAGGGGCCTACGAGCAGTACTTC
TRBJ1-2	-	TRBV6-5	-	CASTTGNYGYTF	TGTGCCAGCACTACAGGGAACTATGGCTACACCTTC
TRBJ2-1	TRBD2	TRBV27	-	CASSHSGTDNEQFF	TGTGCCAGCAGTCATAGCGGGACGGACAATGAGCAGTTCTTC
TRBJ1-2	TRBD1	TRBV19	-	CATTTGYHGYTF	TGTGCCACCACGACAGGGTACCATGGCTACACCTTC
TRBJ2-7	-	TRBV24-1	-	CATSDRRTVYEQYF	TGTGCCACCAGTGACCGAAGGACAGTCTACGAGCAGTACTTC